Each of the 25 T cell receptor beta chains below was sequenced from the same sample in a study of human T cells and chemical hapten exposure. TCRdb called the RACE reads again in MiXCR, with one record for every CDR3 protein. The sample consists of around 300,000 distinct CDR3 sequences, over 7.5% of them appearing once. Sample time point: pre-sensitization, week 0. As for treatment: therapeutic diphenylcyclopropenone sensitization with weekly scalp DPC. The sequences come from whole blood, collected in connection with sensitization to the hapten diphenylcyclopropenone (DPC). These receptors came from a man aged 18 to 35 with alopecia areata. Some clones in this sample may be carry-over from other donors' samples.

In this sample, this clonotype turned up many times. This chain links TRBV5-1 with TRBJ2-3, with 9 nucleotides matching TRBD2. The junction had 7 bases not matched to a gene; V was cut back by 5 bases and J by 6 bases. Germline CDR1 is SGHRS and CDR2 is YFSETQ. This CDR3 is built from 14 residues. As DNA, the CDR3 is TGCGCCAGCAGATCCGGACTAGCGAAGGATACGCAGTATTTT. This codes for CASRSGLAKDTQYF.

This clonotype was recorded a few times. The chain combines TRBV27 with TRBJ1-1; no clear D gene. Trimming cost V 0 bases and J 4 bases, with 12 bases left between them. This CDR3 spans 15 amino acids. Germline lookup yields CDR1 MNHEY and CDR2 SMNVEV (reference sequence). CDR3 sequence (DNA): TGTGCCAGCAGTTTATCGCATGGTATTGGCACTGAAGCTTTCTTT. It translates to CASSLSHGIGTEAFF.

This CDR3 reads CASSSSPSGVRSDTQYF. CDR3 bases: TGTGCCAGCAGCTCCTCCCCGTCCGGGGTCCGTTCAGATACGCAGTATTTT. The chain uses TRBV11-1 and TRBJ2-3, with a weak D call TRBD2 (5 bases). The CDR3 loop spans 17 amino acids. V was clipped by 4 bases and J by 4 bases, with 21 bases between them. From germline, CDR1 is SGHAT and CDR2 FQDESV (reference sequence). The complete variable domain, with remaining parts taken from reference TRBV11-1 and TRBJ2-3, reads EAEVAQSPRYKITEKSQAVAFWCDPISGHATLYWYRQILGQGPELLVQFQDESVVDDSQLPKDRFSAERLKGVDSTLKIQPAELGDSAMYLCASSSSPSGVRSDTQYFGPGTRLTVL.

This clonotype was seen more than once but under ten times. V usage is TRBV6-5 and J usage is TRBJ2-1; 7 bases fit TRBD2. Looked up from germline, CDR1 is MNHEY and CDR2 is SVGAGI. The CDR3 is 16 residues long. V trimming: 6 bases; J trimming: 6 bases; junction bases outside the gene matches: 14. CDR3 nucleotides: TGTGCCAGCAGATCTCTCGGGGCGGGAGAGGGCAATGAGCAGTTCTTC. Its translation is CASRSLGAGEGNEQFF.

The table lists this clonotype with a few counts. This rearrangement joins TRBV7-3 to TRBJ1-2, with 7 nucleotides matching TRBD1. Germline loops: CDR1 SGHTA, CDR2 FQGTGA. CDR3 size: 12 residues. V gave up 2 bases and J gave up 11 bases; unmatched junction bases: 5. CDR3 protein: CASSLSRGLYTF. In nucleotides, the CDR3 is TGTGCCAGCAGCTTATCGAGGGGGCTTTACACCTTC.

This chain connects TRBV6-2 or TRBV6-3 to TRBJ2-7; perhaps TRBD1 as D (6 bases). The CDR3 is 15 amino acids. V gave up 5 bases and J gave up 2 bases, with 16 bases separating them. The germline V gene has CDR1 MNHEY and CDR2 SVGEGT. The CDR3 coding sequence is TGTGCCAGCAGTAGGGGGTCAGGGGTCCCCTACGAGCAGTACGTC. Protein: CASSRGSGVPYEQYV.

This clonotype was observed a few times. This chain joins TRBV6-2 or TRBV6-3 and TRBJ2-1; TRBD2 might be the D (5 bases). The CDR3 spans 19 residues. Germline loops: CDR1 MNHEY, CDR2 SVGEGT. V was clipped by 6 bases and J by 1 base, with 25 bases between them. The CDR3 loop reads CASSTPASLAGESYNEQFF. DNA for the CDR3: TGTGCCAGCAGCACCCCCGCATCCTTGGCCGGGGAATCCTACAATGAGCAGTTCTTC.

This clonotype occurred many times. The chain links TRBV6-2 or TRBV6-3 to TRBJ1-1; the match to TRBD1 covers 8 bases. With 5 bases clipped from V and 0 bases from J, the junction kept 14 bases outside the gene matches. There are 18 residues in the CDR3. Germline V gene lookup returns CDR1 MNHEY and CDR2 SVGEGT. In DNA, the CDR3 is TGTGCCAGCAGTAAGCCGGGACAGGCCTTGAGGGTGAACACTGAAGCTTTCTTT. Its protein product is CASSKPGQALRVNTEAFF.

This clonotype occurred a few times. The V call is TRBV15, the J call TRBJ2-1; maybe TRBD2 (7 bases). V dropped 0 bases and J dropped 5 bases, with 11 bases sitting between them. The CDR3 runs 15 residues. Germline loops: CDR1 LNHNV, CDR2 YYDKDF (reference sequence). CDR3 amino acids: CATSREGGPNNEQFF. CDR3 nucleotides: TGTGCCACCAGCAGAGAGGGGGGGCCCAACAATGAGCAGTTCTTC.

Many counts were recorded for this clonotype. This chain uses TRBV29-1 with TRBJ2-1; the D is unclear. This CDR3 region has 14 residues. In germline, CDR1 is SQVTM, CDR2 ANQGSEA. Deletions cut 4 bases from V and 0 bases from J, with 10 bases between. The CDR3 DNA sequence: TGCAGCGTTGGTTTACTGTTCTCCTACAATGAGCAGTTCTTC. This sequence encodes CSVGLLFSYNEQFF.

This clonotype has more than one count but fewer than ten. The rearrangement joins TRBV3-1 to TRBJ1-6, with 7 positions matching TRBD1. Germline values: CDR1 LGHDT, CDR2 YNNKEL (reference sequence). The CDR3 spans 14 residues. The V gene end was trimmed by 6 bases and the J gene end by 6 bases; junction bases not matched to a gene: 5. The CDR3: CASSLRQGNSPLHF. The CDR3 coding sequence is TGTGCCAGCAGTCTGAGACAGGGTAATTCACCCCTCCACTTT.

This clonotype has a count of ten or more. At one end, the junction sequence differs from germline, possibly due to a read error. This chain uses TRBV5-5 with TRBJ2-1, with D hard to call. The CDR3 runs to 12 residues. Germline CDR1 reads SGHKS; CDR2 reads YYEKEE (reference sequence). CDR3 sequence (DNA): TGTGCCAGCAGCTTGCAGGAGACCGAACCGCTCTTC. This translates into CASSLQETEPLF.

This clonotype showed up just a few times. The gene calls are TRBV5-6 and TRBJ1-1; 7 positions agree with TRBD1. The CDR3 extends over 15 amino acids. J was trimmed by 1 base and V by 5 bases; bases with no gene match: 8. CDR1 is SGHDT, CDR2 YYEEEE, per germline. The CDR3, as DNA: TGTGCCAGCAGGGTACGAAGGACAGGGAACACTGAAGCTTTCTTT. It codes for CASRVRRTGNTEAFF.

This clonotype came up a few times. The V call is TRBV9, the J call TRBJ2-2; D unresolved. The V gene lost 2 bases and the J gene lost 1 base, with 18 bases spanning the gap. The CDR3 contains 18 residues. CDR1 SGDLS and CDR2 YYNGEE come from the germline V gene. This CDR3 reads CASSVLLGGQRNTGELFF. The CDR3 coding sequence is TGTGCCAGCAGCGTCCTCTTAGGTGGCCAGCGGAACACCGGGGAGCTGTTTTTT.

The sample holds a few counts of this clonotype. The chain links TRBV4-1 to TRBJ1-1; 10 positions agree with TRBD1. Trimming removed 1 base from V and 1 base from J; junction bases left unmatched: 3. The CDR3 runs to 16 residues. Germline V gene lookup returns CDR1 MGHRA and CDR2 YSYEKL. Here the CDR3 DNA reads TGCGCCAGCAGCCAAGTGACAGGGGGCGAGAACACTGAAGCTTTCTTT. It is translated as CASSQVTGGENTEAFF.

The gene calls are TRBV7-9 and TRBJ2-4, with D unresolved. The CDR3 runs to 12 residues. From germline, CDR1 is SEHNR and CDR2 FQNEAQ (reference sequence). V was pared by 5 bases and J by 8 bases, with 10 bases between. The CDR3 region is CASSRPWDIQYF. The CDR3 DNA reads TGTGCCAGCAGCCGTCCGTGGGACATTCAGTACTTC. Variable domain in full (rest from reference TRBV7-9 and TRBJ2-4): DTGVSQNPRHKITKRGQNVTFRCDPISEHNRLYWYRQTLGQGPEFLTYFQNEAQLEKSRLLSDRFSAERPKGSFSTLEIQRTEQGDSAMYLCASSRPWDIQYFGAGTRLSVL.

V is TRBV24-1 and J is TRBJ2-3; TRBD2 matches 8 bases. The CDR3 extends over 15 amino acids. With V trimmed by 6 bases and J by 1 base, 5 bases remained unmatched. Germline assignment: CDR1 KGHDR and CDR2 SFDVKD. CDR3 residues: CATSPGGQGTDTQYF. In DNA form, the CDR3 reads TGTGCCACCAGTCCGGGGGGGCAGGGCACAGATACGCAGTATTTT.

CDR3 residues: CASSVVSSGGRNEQFF. In DNA form, the CDR3 reads TGTGCCAGCAGCGTAGTTAGTAGCGGGGGGAGGAATGAGCAGTTCTTC. The chain has TRBV9 and TRBJ2-1; 10 bases are shared with TRBD2. The length of the CDR3 is 16 residues. V trimming: 0 bases; J trimming: 7 bases; junction bases outside the gene matches: 7. Germline V gives CDR1 SGDLS, CDR2 YYNGEE. Using reference TRBV9 and TRBJ2-1 for the parts outside the CDR3, the full variable domain is DSGVTQTPKHLITATGQRVTLRCSPRSGDLSVYWYQQSLDQGLQFLIQYYNGEERAKGNILERFSAQQFPDLHSELNLSSLELGDSALYFCASSVVSSGGRNEQFFGPGTRLTVL.

This clonotype was seen repeatedly, ten times or more. CDR3 sequence reads: CASTLSQGTDTQYF. CDR3 nucleotides: TGTGCCAGCACCCTTAGCCAGGGCACAGATACGCAGTATTTT. This chain connects TRBV3-1 to TRBJ2-3; unclear D gene. V was pared by 7 bases and J by 1 base, with 12 bases between. The CDR3 length is 14 residues. Germline V gene lookup returns CDR1 LGHDT and CDR2 YNNKEL (reference sequence).

The sample holds a few counts of this clonotype. The chain joins TRBV7-2 to TRBJ1-5, with D unresolved. The CDR3 sequence is 13 residues long. Germline CDR1 reads SGHTA; CDR2 reads FQGNSA. V gave up 4 bases and J gave up 2 bases, with 6 bases separating them. The CDR3 spells CASSWGGNQPQHF. DNA of the CDR3: TGTGCCAGCAGCTGGGGTGGCAATCAGCCCCAGCATTTT.

The rearrangement joins TRBV7-2 to TRBJ1-4, with 10 bases fitting TRBD1. This CDR3 comprises 15 residues. Losses at the gene ends were 2 bases for V and 8 bases for J; bases not matched to a gene: 5. Per the germline V gene, CDR1 is SGHTA and CDR2 is FQGNSA. The CDR3 DNA follows: TGTGCCAGCAGCTTACGACAGGGGGCATACGAAAAACTGTTTTTT. Translating it yields CASSLRQGAYEKLFF.

The chain couples TRBV7-2 to TRBJ1-3; D is uncertain. Germline V lookup: CDR1 SGHTA, CDR2 FQGNSA. The CDR3 is 16 amino acids. The germline V and J ends were trimmed by 1 base and 0 bases, with 10 bases remaining between them. The CDR3 coding sequence is TGTGCCAGCAGCTTAGGTCTGGCCGACTCTGGAAACACCATATATTTT. It encodes CASSLGLADSGNTIYF.

The CDR3 loop is CASSPPGQGVNEQFF. As DNA, the CDR3 is TGCGCCAGCAGCCCCCCGGGACAGGGGGTTAATGAGCAGTTCTTC. The chain carries TRBV5-1 and TRBJ2-1, with 11 bases that match TRBD1. Germline CDR1 is SGHRS and CDR2 is YFSETQ. The CDR3 is made up of 15 amino acids. V shed 4 bases, J shed 7 bases, and the junction held 7 bases outside the gene matches.

This clonotype has at least ten counts. The J gene is TRBJ1-5, the V gene TRBV7-2, with D uncertain. V lost 5 bases and J lost 5, with 16 bases in between. Looked up from germline, CDR1 is SGHTA and CDR2 is FQGNSA. The CDR3 consists of 15 residues. The CDR3 spells CASSPLPTIYQPQHF. Written as DNA, the CDR3 is TGTGCCAGCAGCCCTCTACCTACTATCTATCAGCCCCAGCATTTT.

This clonotype came up many times. The rearrangement uses TRBV2 and TRBJ1-1; D uncertain. This CDR3 contains 14 residues. CDR1 and CDR2 from the germline V gene are SNHLY and FYNNEI. The V gene lost 6 bases and the J gene lost 1 base, with 12 bases spanning the gap. CDR3 loop: CASSPGRGNTEAFF. The CDR3 region has the DNA TGTGCCAGCAGCCCCGGACGGGGGAACACTGAAGCTTTCTTT.